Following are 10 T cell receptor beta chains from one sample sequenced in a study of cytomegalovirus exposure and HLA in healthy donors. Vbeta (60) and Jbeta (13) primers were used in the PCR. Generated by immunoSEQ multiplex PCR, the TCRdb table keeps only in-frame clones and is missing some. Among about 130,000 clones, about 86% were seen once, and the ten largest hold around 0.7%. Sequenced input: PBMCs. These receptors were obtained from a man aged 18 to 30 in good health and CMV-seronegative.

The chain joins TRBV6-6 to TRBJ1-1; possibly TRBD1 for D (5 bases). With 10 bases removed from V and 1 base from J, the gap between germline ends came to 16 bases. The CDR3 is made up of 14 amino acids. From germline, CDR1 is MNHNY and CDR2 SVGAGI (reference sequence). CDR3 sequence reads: CATTGGRQNTEAFF. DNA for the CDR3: TGTGCCACTACCGGGGGGAGGCAGAACACTGAAGCTTTCTTT.

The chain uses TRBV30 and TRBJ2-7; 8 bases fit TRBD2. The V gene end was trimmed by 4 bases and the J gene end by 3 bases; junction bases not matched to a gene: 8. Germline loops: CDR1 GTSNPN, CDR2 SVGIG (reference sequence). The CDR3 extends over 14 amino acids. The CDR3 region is CAWTLSTSGYEQYF. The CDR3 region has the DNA TGTGCCTGGACCCTCTCCACTAGCGGCTACGAGCAGTACTTC. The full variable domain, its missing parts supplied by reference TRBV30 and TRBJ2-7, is SQTIHQWPATLVQPVGSPLSLECTVEGTSNPNLYWYRQAAGRGLQLLFYSVGIGQISSEVPQNLSASRPQDRQFILSSKKLLLSDSGFYLCAWTLSTSGYEQYFGPGTRLTVT.

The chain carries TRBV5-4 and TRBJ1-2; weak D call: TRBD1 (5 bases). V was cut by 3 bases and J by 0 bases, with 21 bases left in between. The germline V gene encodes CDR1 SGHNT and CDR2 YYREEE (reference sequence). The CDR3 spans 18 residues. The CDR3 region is CASSSPQGTGKANYGYTF. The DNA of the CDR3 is TGTGCCAGCAGCTCACCCCAGGGAACAGGAAAAGCTAACTATGGCTACACCTTC. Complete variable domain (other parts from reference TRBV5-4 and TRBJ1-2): ETGVTQSPTHLIKTRGQQVTLRCSSQSGHNTVSWYQQALGQGPQFIFQYYREEENGRGNFPPRFSGLQFPNYSSELNVNALELDDSALYLCASSSPQGTGKANYGYTFGSGTRLTVV.

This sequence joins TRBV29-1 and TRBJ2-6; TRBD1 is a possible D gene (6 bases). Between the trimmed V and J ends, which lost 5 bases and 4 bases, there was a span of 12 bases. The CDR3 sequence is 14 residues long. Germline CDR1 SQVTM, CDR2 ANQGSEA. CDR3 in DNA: TGCAGCGTTCTCAGGGGCGGAGGGGCCAACGTCCTGACTTTC. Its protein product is CSVLRGGGANVLTF.

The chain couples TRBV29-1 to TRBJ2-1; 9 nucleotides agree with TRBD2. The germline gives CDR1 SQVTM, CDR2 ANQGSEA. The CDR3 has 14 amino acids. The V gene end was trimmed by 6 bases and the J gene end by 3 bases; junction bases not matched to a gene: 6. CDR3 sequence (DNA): TGCAGCGTGGGAAAGCGGGGGGACTACAATGAGCAGTTCTTC. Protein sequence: CSVGKRGDYNEQFF.

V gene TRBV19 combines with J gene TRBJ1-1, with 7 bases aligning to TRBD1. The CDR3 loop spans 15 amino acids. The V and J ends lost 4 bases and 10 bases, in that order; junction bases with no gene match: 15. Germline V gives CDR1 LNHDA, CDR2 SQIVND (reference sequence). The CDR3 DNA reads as TGTGCCAGTAGTAGAAAGACAGGGCCCCTAACGGGAGCTTTCTTT. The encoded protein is CASSRKTGPLTGAFF.

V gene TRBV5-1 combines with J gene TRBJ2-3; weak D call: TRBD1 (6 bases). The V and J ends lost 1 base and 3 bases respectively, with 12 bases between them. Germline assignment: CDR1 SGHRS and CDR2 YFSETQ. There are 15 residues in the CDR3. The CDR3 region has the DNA TGCGCCAGCAGCTTGTCCCTGAGGGGGACAGATACGCAGTATTTT. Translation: CASSLSLRGTDTQYF.

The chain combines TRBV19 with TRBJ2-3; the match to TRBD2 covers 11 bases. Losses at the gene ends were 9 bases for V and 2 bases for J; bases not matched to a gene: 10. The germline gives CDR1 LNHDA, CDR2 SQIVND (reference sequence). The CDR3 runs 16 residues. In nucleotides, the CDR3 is TGTGCCAGCGCGAACCCTAGCGGGGGGACCACAGATACGCAGTATTTT. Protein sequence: CASANPSGGTTDTQYF.

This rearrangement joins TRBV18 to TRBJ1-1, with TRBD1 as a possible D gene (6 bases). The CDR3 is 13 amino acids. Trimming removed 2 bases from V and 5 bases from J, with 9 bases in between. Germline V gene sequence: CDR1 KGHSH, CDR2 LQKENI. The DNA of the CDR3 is TGTGCCAGCTCACCAAACGGACAGACTGAAGCTTTCTTT. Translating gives CASSPNGQTEAFF.

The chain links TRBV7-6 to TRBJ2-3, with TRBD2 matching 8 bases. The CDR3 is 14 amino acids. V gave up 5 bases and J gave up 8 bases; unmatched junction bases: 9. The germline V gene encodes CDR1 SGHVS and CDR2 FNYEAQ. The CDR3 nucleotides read TGTGCCAGCAGCCCCGGACTAGCCCGCGGTACGCAGTATTTT. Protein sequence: CASSPGLARGTQYF.